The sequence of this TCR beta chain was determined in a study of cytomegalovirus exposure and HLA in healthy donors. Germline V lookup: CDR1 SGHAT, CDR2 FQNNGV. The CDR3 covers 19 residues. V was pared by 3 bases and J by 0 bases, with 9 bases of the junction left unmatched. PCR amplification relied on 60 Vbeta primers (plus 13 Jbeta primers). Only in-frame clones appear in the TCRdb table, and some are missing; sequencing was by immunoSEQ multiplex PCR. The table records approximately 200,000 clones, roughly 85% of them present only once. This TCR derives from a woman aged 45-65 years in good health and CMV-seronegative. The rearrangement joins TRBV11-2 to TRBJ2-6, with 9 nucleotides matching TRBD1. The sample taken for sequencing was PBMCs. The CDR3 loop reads CASSFIPGQGHSGANVLTF. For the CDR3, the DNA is TGTGCCAGCAGCTTTATTCCGGGACAGGGCCACTCTGGGGCCAACGTCCTGACTTTC. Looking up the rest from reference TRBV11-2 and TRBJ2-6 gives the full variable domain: EAGVAQSPRYKIIEKRQSVAFWCNPISGHATLYWYQQILGQGPKLLIQFQNNGVVDDSQLPKDRFSAERLKGVDSTLKIQPAKLEDSAVYLCASSFIPGQGHSGANVLTFGAGSRLTVL.